The 24 T cell receptor beta chains given below trace back to one sample, sequenced in a study of T-cell memory formation after mild COVID-19. TCRdb reanalysed the 5' RACE reads using MiXCR and keeps one entry per CDR3 protein. The sample lists hundreds of thousands of distinct CDR3 sequences; roughly 23% were seen once. The sequenced material came from PBMCs or a T cell subset sorted from them (not recorded which). All receptors derive from an adult woman who had mild COVID-19 (a few samples of this study predate the infection). Cell type and time point are not known.

The chain joins TRBV5-1 to TRBJ2-1; no clear D gene. The CDR3 contains 14 residues. CDR1 is SGHRS and CDR2 is YFSETQ in the germline V gene. Trimming removed 0 bases at V and 4 bases at J, with 8 bases between. The CDR3 coding sequence is TGCGCCAGCAGCTTGGCCTCACCTTACAATGAGCAGTTCTTC. This sequence encodes CASSLASPYNEQFF.

This clonotype came up a few times. The rearrangement links TRBV7-9 to TRBJ2-7, with 7 bases matching TRBD2. V was pared by 3 bases and J by 5 bases, with 7 bases of the junction left unmatched. The CDR3 is 14 residues long. Germline V lookup: CDR1 SEHNR, CDR2 FQNEAQ (reference sequence). The CDR3 region has the DNA TGTGCCAGCAGCTTTAGCGGGTTAAGGAACGAGCAGTACTTC. Its protein product is CASSFSGLRNEQYF. Based on the CDR3 plus reference TRBV7-9 and TRBJ2-7, the full variable domain is DTGVSQNPRHKITKRGQNVTFRCDPISEHNRLYWYRQTLGQGPEFLTYFQNEAQLEKSRLLSDRFSAERPKGSFSTLEIQRTEQGDSAMYLCASSFSGLRNEQYFGPGTRLTVT.

The table lists this clonotype with a few counts. The chain couples TRBV7-8 to TRBJ1-2; TRBD1 matches at 7 bases. This CDR3 contains 17 residues. Germline V gene data show CDR1 as SGHVS and CDR2 as FQNEAQ. Losses at the gene ends were 4 bases for V and 4 bases for J; bases not matched to a gene: 15. CDR3 sequence reads: CASSSQGQPLLAYGYTF. CDR3 sequence (DNA): TGTGCCAGCAGCTCCCAGGGACAGCCCCTGCTTGCCTATGGCTACACCTTC.

About this clonotype: Since the CDR3 does not end with the conserved phenylalanine or tryptophan, this likely comes from a read error. The limits of the CDR3 on the DNA are not certain, so only TCRdb's listed CDR3 is given. The chain has TRBV3-1 and TRBJ2-3; the table's D call, TRBD2, was not checked against the DNA. The CDR3 numbers 14 amino acids, ends counted. Germline CDR1 reads LGHDT; CDR2 reads YNNKEL (reference sequence). The CDR3 spells CASSQGRSRATVLL.

The genes are TRBV10-3 and TRBJ2-3, with 7 nucleotides matching TRBD2. Per germline, CDR1 ENHRY and CDR2 SYGVKD. V lost 8 bases, J lost 1 base, and 3 bases stayed unmatched. The CDR3 is made up of 13 amino acids. CDR3 region: CAIRRGGTDTQYF. CDR3 sequence (DNA): TGTGCCATCCGACGGGGGGGCACAGATACGCAGTATTTT.

Comment on this clonotype: Mismatch with germline at one junction end may stem from a read error. The chain links TRBV4-1 to TRBJ2-7; D remains unclear. CDR3 length equals 15 residues. Looked up from germline, CDR1 is MGHRA and CDR2 is YSYEKL. The CDR3 loop reads CASSQLGLNSDEQYF. The DNA for the CDR3 is TGCGCCAGCAGCCAACTAGGTCTAAATTCCGACGAACAGTACTTC.

This clonotype has a handful of counts. This sequence joins TRBV6-5 and TRBJ1-1; D might be TRBD1 (5 bases). The CDR3 length is 12 residues. Germline V CDR1 and CDR2: MNHEY, SVGAGI. V lost 6 bases and J lost 8, with 13 bases in between. CDR3 coding DNA: TGTGCCAGCAGAACCGGGGGGTGGGAAGCTTTCTTT. It yields the protein CASRTGGWEAFF.

The chain employs TRBV6-5 and TRBJ2-5; D might be TRBD1 (6 bases). Germline lookup yields CDR1 MNHEY and CDR2 SVGAGI. V shed 8 bases and J shed 5 bases, with 15 bases lying between them. The CDR3 has 13 residues. The CDR3 nucleotides read TGTGCCAGCCGAACCGACAGGTCCGAGACCCAGTACTTC. Translated: CASRTDRSETQYF.

The sample holds a few counts of this clonotype. This chain joins TRBV5-1 and TRBJ2-7; maybe TRBD1 (5 bases). The CDR3 runs to 15 residues. Trimming left V 4 bases short and J 3 bases short, with 17 bases between. Germline assignment: CDR1 SGHRS and CDR2 YFSETQ. The CDR3 region has the DNA TGCGCCAGCAGCCAGGGCAGGGTGAGCAACTACGAGCAGTACTTC. Translating it yields CASSQGRVSNYEQYF.

The V call is TRBV5-5, the J call TRBJ1-1; 7 nucleotides align to TRBD1. V shed 2 bases and J 0 bases; nucleotides not matched to a gene: 1. The CDR3 contains 14 residues. Per germline, CDR1 SGHKS and CDR2 YYEKEE (reference sequence). CDR3 DNA sequence: TGTGCCAGCAGCTTCGACAGGGTGAACACTGAAGCTTTCTTT. Residues: CASSFDRVNTEAFF.

J is TRBJ1-1 and V is TRBV2; 7 bases fit TRBD1. The J segment lost 1 base and the V segment lost 6 bases, leaving 5 bases of the junction unmatched. Germline V gives CDR1 SNHLY, CDR2 FYNNEI. There are 14 residues in the CDR3. CDR3 sequence: CASSWDRSNTEAFF. In DNA, the CDR3 is TGTGCCAGCAGCTGGGACAGATCGAACACTGAAGCTTTCTTT.

This clonotype was detected many times. The chain employs TRBV2 and TRBJ2-7, with D perhaps matching TRBD2 (5 bases). The CDR3 loop spans 15 amino acids. V was trimmed by 5 bases and J by 3 bases, leaving 17 bases between them. Germline CDR1 is SNHLY and CDR2 is FYNNEI. The CDR3 loop is CASSPDFSLHYEQYF. Here the CDR3 DNA reads TGTGCCAGCAGTCCGGACTTCAGCCTCCACTACGAGCAGTACTTC. Together with reference TRBV2 and TRBJ2-7, the CDR3 gives the full variable domain: EPEVTQTPSHQVTQMGQEVILRCVPISNHLYFYWYRQILGQKVEFLVSFYNNEISEKSEIFDDQFSVERPDGSNFTLKIRSTKLEDSAMYFCASSPDFSLHYEQYFGPGTRLTVT.

The gene calls are TRBV19 and TRBJ2-3, with D uncertain. Germline CDR1 is LNHDA and CDR2 is SQIVND (reference sequence). The V gene lost 3 bases and the J gene lost 0 bases, with 7 bases spanning the gap. CDR3 size: 14 residues. In DNA, the CDR3 is TGTGCCAGTAGTATCGGGCGGAGCACAGATACGCAGTATTTT. It translates to CASSIGRSTDTQYF.

This clonotype was observed a single time. The chain employs TRBV30 and TRBJ1-2; no firm D call. The V gene's germline CDR1 is GTSNPN and CDR2 SVGIG (reference sequence). Trimming left V 5 bases short and J 4 bases short, with 11 bases between. CDR3 length equals 12 residues. CDR3 nucleotides: TGTGCCTGGCGGGTAGCCGGCTATGGCTACACCTTC. It yields the protein CAWRVAGYGYTF.

This clonotype was recorded once. This rearrangement joins TRBV19 to TRBJ2-2; 8 positions match TRBD1. V was pared by 6 bases and J by 1 base, with 7 bases of the junction left unmatched. Germline values: CDR1 LNHDA, CDR2 SQIVND (reference sequence). The CDR3 sequence is 16 residues long. The CDR3 sequence: CASRVMGTGNTGELFF. The CDR3 DNA reads as TGTGCCAGTAGGGTTATGGGGACAGGGAACACCGGGGAGCTGTTTTTT.

This clonotype was seen a handful of times. J is TRBJ1-5 and V is TRBV4-1; D is perhaps TRBD1 (6 bases). The length of the CDR3 is 15 residues. The germline CDR1 and CDR2 sequences are MGHRA and YSYEKL. Trimming removed 4 bases from V and 4 bases from J, with 14 bases in between. The CDR3 bases are TGCGCCAGCAGCCCAAACGCAGGGGCAAATCAGCCCCAGCATTTT. Translation gives CASSPNAGANQPQHF.

The rearrangement joins TRBV7-9 to TRBJ2-3, with 7 bases that match TRBD2. Germline-derived CDR1 and CDR2 are SEHNR and FQNEAQ (reference sequence). V gave up 3 bases and J gave up 2 bases; unmatched junction bases: 2. This CDR3 has 14 residues. The CDR3 DNA follows: TGTGCCAGCAGCTTTACTAGCGTCACAGATACGCAGTATTTT. Translating gives CASSFTSVTDTQYF.

This clonotype was counted many times. This chain joins TRBV4-3 and TRBJ1-1; weak D call: TRBD1 (5 bases). The germline V gene encodes CDR1 LGHNA and CDR2 YSLEER. The CDR3 loop spans 15 amino acids. Trimming removed 4 bases at V and 1 base at J, with 13 bases between. The CDR3 DNA is TGCGCCAGCAGCCGCACCAGGGATGCGAACACTGAAGCTTTCTTT. Translating gives CASSRTRDANTEAFF.

This clonotype has more than one count but fewer than ten. The chain uses TRBV6-5 and TRBJ2-3; either TRBD1 or TRBD2 may supply D (5 bases each). V lost 2 bases and J 6 bases, leaving 15 bases between the germline ends. This CDR3 region has 15 residues. Germline assignment: CDR1 MNHEY and CDR2 SVGAGI. In DNA, the CDR3 is TGTGCCAGCAGTTACACGAGGGCAGGGTCGGATACGCAGTATTTT. This encodes CASSYTRAGSDTQYF.

This clonotype was counted between two and nine times. A junction boundary mismatches the germline segment, possibly from a read error. The chain carries TRBV7-7 and TRBJ2-7, with D perhaps matching TRBD2 (6 bases). This CDR3 comprises 16 residues. Germline CDR1 is SSHAT and CDR2 is FNYEAQ (reference sequence). The CDR3 DNA reads as TGTGCTAGCAGCTTAGAACTGCAGACTAGTGTGGGGGAGCAGTACTTC. Translating gives CASSLELQTSVGEQYF.

The table lists this clonotype with a few counts. This chain uses TRBV5-1 with TRBJ2-7, with TRBD1 matching over 7 bases. J gave up 1 base and V 4 bases, and 11 bases lay outside the gene matches. CDR1 and CDR2 (germline): SGHRS, YFSETQ. This CDR3 is built from 16 residues. CDR3 residues: CASSANLGGSSYEQYF. The CDR3 DNA reads TGCGCCAGCAGCGCAAACCTAGGGGGCTCGTCCTACGAGCAGTACTTC.

The J gene is TRBJ2-3, the V gene TRBV5-1, with 12 nucleotides matching TRBD2. The CDR3 runs to 19 residues. Germline V gene data show CDR1 as SGHRS and CDR2 as YFSETQ. The V gene end was trimmed by 3 bases and the J gene end by 7 bases; junction bases not matched to a gene: 18. For the CDR3, the DNA is TGCGCCAGCAGCTCCCCGAGACTAGCGGGAGCCGGAGTCCCATATACGCAGTATTTT. Its protein product is CASSSPRLAGAGVPYTQYF.

This sequence joins TRBV10-3 and TRBJ1-1; maybe TRBD1 (5 bases). CDR3 length: 15 amino acids. The ends were cut back, 3 bases at V and 2 bases at J, with 13 bases in the middle. The V gene's germline CDR1 is ENHRY and CDR2 SYGVKD. The CDR3 nucleotides are TGTGCCATCAGTGACCCAGGGAGGGTTAACACTGAAGCTTTCTTT. This translates into CAISDPGRVNTEAFF.

V usage is TRBV11-1 and J usage is TRBJ1-5; D is uncertain. Trimming cost V 1 base and J 9 bases, with 13 bases left between them. The CDR3 runs 14 residues. The germline CDR1 and CDR2 sequences are SGHAT and FQDESV (reference sequence). The CDR3 DNA reads as TGTGCCAGCAGCTTAGGTCGGTTACTTTCGCCCCAGCATTTT. Its translation: CASSLGRLLSPQHF.